What follows are 17 T cell receptor beta chains derived from one specimen sequenced in a study of shared clonotypes between healthy human individuals. The method was immunoSEQ multiplex PCR; TCRdb's version includes in-frame clones alone and lacks a portion of them. The table has about 2.4 million clones, 93% seen once. Sequencing used naive CD4+ T cells from PBMCs. Documented subset: CD45RA+ positively selected. These receptor sequences come from a man aged 18 to 30 in good health. Some clones in this sample may be carry-over from other donors' samples.

This clone was counted only a few times. Distinct nucleotide sequences in the sample also encode this CDR3. The rearrangement uses TRBV10-3 and TRBJ1-4; TRBD1 might be the D (6 bases). CDR3 size: 14 residues. The germline V and J ends were trimmed by 2 bases and 3 bases, with 7 bases remaining between them. CDR1 is ENHRY and CDR2 is SYGVKD in the germline V gene. CDR3 sequence (DNA): TGTGCCATCAGTGAGGGGGGCTCTAATGAAAAACTGTTTTTT. As protein: CAISEGGSNEKLFF.

The chain employs TRBV6-1 and TRBJ2-7; D remains ambiguous. The CDR3 spans 13 residues. The V gene lost 0 bases and the J gene lost 2 bases, with 5 bases spanning the gap. Germline CDR1 is MNHNS and CDR2 is SASEGT. CDR3 amino acids: CASSEAPAYEQYF. CDR3 bases: TGTGCCAGCAGTGAAGCTCCAGCCTACGAGCAGTACTTC.

This clone was counted once. The chain has TRBV27 and TRBJ1-1; 8 bases fit TRBD1. The CDR3 is made up of 19 amino acids. Germline-derived CDR1 and CDR2 are MNHEY and SMNVEV (reference sequence). V gave up 8 bases and J gave up 3 bases; unmatched junction bases: 23. CDR3 in amino acids: CASCLKYTQGAREYTEAFF. For the CDR3, the DNA is TGTGCCAGCTGTCTAAAATACACCCAGGGGGCACGGGAGTACACTGAAGCTTTCTTT.

The gene calls are TRBV4-1 and TRBJ2-5, with D perhaps being TRBD1 or TRBD2 (7 bases each). Germline lookup yields CDR1 MGHRA and CDR2 YSYEKL. With 3 bases removed from V and 4 bases from J, the gap between germline ends came to 18 bases. The CDR3 is made up of 16 amino acids. This chain's CDR3 is CASSQGRGPAPETQYF. The CDR3 DNA is TGCGCCAGCAGCCAGGGGAGGGGGCCCGCTCCAGAGACCCAGTACTTC.

This clone is a singleton in its sample. The CDR3 DNA sequence: TGTGCCAGCACTCCCCAGGGACCAACTAATGAAAAACTGTTTTTT. It specifies CASTPQGPTNEKLFF. The chain combines TRBV28 with TRBJ1-4; TRBD1 might be the D (5 bases). The V and J ends lost 7 bases and 0 bases respectively, with 12 bases between them. The CDR3 length is 15 residues. CDR1 is MDHEN, CDR2 SYDVKM, per germline.

The chain has TRBV28 and TRBJ1-3; the D is unclear. The CDR3 is 13 amino acids. V was trimmed by 6 bases and J by 4 bases, leaving 10 bases between them. Looked up from germline, CDR1 is MDHEN and CDR2 is SYDVKM. The CDR3 region has the DNA TGTGCCAGCAGCCGACGAGGGGGAAACACCATATATTTT. Encoded protein: CASSRRGGNTIYF.

This clone was seen a single time. The chain uses TRBV7-2 and TRBJ2-3; D gene uncertain. The CDR3 sequence is 16 residues long. V dropped 2 bases and J dropped 0 bases, with 12 bases sitting between them. CDR1 and CDR2 (germline): SGHTA, FQGNSA. DNA of the CDR3: TGTGCCAGCAGCTTAACCCCCCCATTAAGCACAGATACGCAGTATTTT. Residues: CASSLTPPLSTDTQYF.

In nucleotides, the CDR3 is TGTGCCAGCAGCTTGGGAGGGGTTTCGAAGTCCCAAGAGACCCAGTACTTC. Translating it yields CASSLGGVSKSQETQYF. The V and J genes are TRBV5-4 and TRBJ2-5; the D call may be TRBD1 or TRBD2 (5 bases each). Trimming shortened V by 0 bases and J by 1 base, and 16 bases separated the two germline ends. Germline assignment: CDR1 SGHNT and CDR2 YYREEE (reference sequence). The CDR3 has 17 residues. Based on the CDR3 plus reference TRBV5-4 and TRBJ2-5, the full variable domain is ETGVTQSPTHLIKTRGQQVTLRCSSQSGHNTVSWYQQALGQGPQFIFQYYREEENGRGNFPPRFSGLQFPNYSSELNVNALELDDSALYLCASSLGGVSKSQETQYFGPGTRLLVL.

The chain recombines TRBV19 with TRBJ1-3; perhaps TRBD1 as D (5 bases). The CDR3 is 16 amino acids. The ends were cut back, 4 bases at V and 0 bases at J, with 13 bases in the middle. Germline V gene data show CDR1 as LNHDA and CDR2 as SQIVND (reference sequence). In DNA, the CDR3 is TGTGCCAGTAGTAAATCGGGACTACTCTCTGGAAACACCATATATTTT. Its protein is CASSKSGLLSGNTIYF. Variable domain in full (rest from reference TRBV19 and TRBJ1-3): DGGITQSPKYLFRKEGQNVTLSCEQNLNHDAMYWYRQDPGQGLRLIYYSQIVNDFQKGDIAEGYSVSREKKESFPLTVTSAQKNPTAFYLCASSKSGLLSGNTIYFGEGSWLTVV.

This clone was detected once. The rearrangement joins TRBV7-3 to TRBJ1-2; possible D gene TRBD1, 5 bases. The CDR3 spans 14 residues. The germline V gene encodes CDR1 SGHTA and CDR2 FQGTGA. Trimming left V 5 bases short and J 8 bases short, with 18 bases between. CDR3 sequence: CASSVGSGSGGYTF. CDR3 nucleotides: TGTGCCAGCAGCGTAGGATCAGGGTCTGGAGGCTACACCTTC.

A single count supports this clone. Distinct nucleotide sequences in the sample also encode this CDR3. V gene TRBV5-1 combines with J gene TRBJ2-7, with TRBD1 matching over 11 bases. Germline lookup yields CDR1 SGHRS and CDR2 YFSETQ. J lost 3 bases, V lost 1 base, and 3 bases had no gene match. CDR3 length: 15 amino acids. CDR3 in amino acids: CASSLSGTGGYEQYF. The CDR3 bases are TGCGCCAGCAGCTTGAGCGGGACAGGGGGCTACGAGCAGTACTTC.

The V call is TRBV5-1, the J call TRBJ2-7; TRBD1 agrees at 10 bases. After removal of 3 bases from V and 3 bases from J, the junction contained 9 bases not matched to a gene. Germline CDR1 is SGHRS and CDR2 is YFSETQ. CDR3 size: 16 residues. The CDR3 DNA reads TGCGCCAGCAGCTCGGGACAGGGGATCCCGGACTACGAGCAGTACTTC. It yields the protein CASSSGQGIPDYEQYF.

As concerns this clone: Within the sample, other DNA sequences also encode this same CDR3. This rearrangement joins TRBV7-9 to TRBJ2-7; 7 bases line up with TRBD2. The CDR3 is made up of 14 amino acids. Germline-derived CDR1 and CDR2 are SEHNR and FQNEAQ (reference sequence). Trimming at V came to 0 bases and at J to 4 bases, leaving 3 bases not matched to a gene. CDR3 coding DNA: TGTGCCAGCAGCTTAGCGGGAGGGCCATACGAGCAGTACTTC. It specifies CASSLAGGPYEQYF.

The table lists this clone with a count of one. The rearrangement uses TRBV6-5 and TRBJ2-1, with a tentative D call TRBD2 (6 bases). Germline lookup yields CDR1 MNHEY and CDR2 SVGAGI. The CDR3 spans 15 residues. V lost 5 bases to trimming and J lost 9 bases, with 20 bases between them. This CDR3 is CASSTGGTLLVEQFF. DNA for the CDR3: TGTGCCAGCAGTACGGGCGGGACTCTCTTAGTTGAGCAGTTCTTC.

The gene calls are TRBV13 and TRBJ2-7; either TRBD1 or TRBD2 may supply D (5 bases each). Per germline, CDR1 PRHDT and CDR2 FYEKMQ (reference sequence). Trimming removed 5 bases at V and 3 bases at J, with 23 bases between. The CDR3 contains 17 residues. CDR3 DNA sequence: TGTGCCAGCAGCCAGAACTTCGGGCAGGGAGTGAGCTACGAGCAGTACTTC. This gives the protein CASSQNFGQGVSYEQYF.

CDR3 DNA: TGTGCCTGGCAGATTTACAGCTCTGGGGCCAACGTCCTGACTTTC. It yields the protein CAWQIYSSGANVLTF. The chain carries TRBV30 and TRBJ2-6; D is undetermined. CDR3 size: 15 residues. Deletions cut 5 bases from V and 0 bases from J, with 11 bases between. Germline V gene data show CDR1 as GTSNPN and CDR2 as SVGIG (reference sequence).

V is TRBV19 and J is TRBJ1-5; possible D gene TRBD1, 6 bases. With 3 bases removed from V and 1 base from J, the gap between germline ends came to 13 bases. This CDR3 is 16 amino acids long. Germline V CDR1 and CDR2: LNHDA, SQIVND (reference sequence). This chain's CDR3 is CASSIQGILSNQPQHF. CDR3 DNA: TGTGCCAGTAGTATTCAGGGGATTTTAAGCAATCAGCCCCAGCATTTT.